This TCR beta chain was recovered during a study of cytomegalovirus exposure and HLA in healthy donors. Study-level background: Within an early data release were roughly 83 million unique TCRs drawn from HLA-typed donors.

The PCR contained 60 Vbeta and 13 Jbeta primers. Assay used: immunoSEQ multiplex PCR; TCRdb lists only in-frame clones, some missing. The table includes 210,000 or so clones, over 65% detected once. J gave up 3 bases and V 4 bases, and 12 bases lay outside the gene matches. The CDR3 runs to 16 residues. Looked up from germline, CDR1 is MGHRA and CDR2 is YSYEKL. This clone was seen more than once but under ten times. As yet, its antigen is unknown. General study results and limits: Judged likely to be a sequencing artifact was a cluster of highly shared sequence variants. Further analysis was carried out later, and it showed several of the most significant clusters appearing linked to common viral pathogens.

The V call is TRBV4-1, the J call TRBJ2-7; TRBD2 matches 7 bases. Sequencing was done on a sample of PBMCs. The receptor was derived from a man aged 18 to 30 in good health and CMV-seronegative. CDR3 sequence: CASSPFALAEIYEQYF. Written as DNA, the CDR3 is TGCGCCAGCAGCCCTTTCGCCCTAGCGGAGATCTACGAGCAGTACTTC.